These 7 T cell receptor beta chains came from one sample sequenced in a study of cytomegalovirus exposure and HLA in healthy donors. The primer mix had 60 Vbeta and 13 Jbeta primers. Generated by immunoSEQ multiplex PCR, the TCRdb table keeps only in-frame clones and is missing some. The sample records over 200,000 clones, around 80% being singletons. Source material: PBMCs. The receptors derive from a woman in her sixties or seventies in good health and CMV-seropositive.

The chain has TRBV9 and TRBJ2-5, with unresolved D. Per germline, CDR1 SGDLS and CDR2 YYNGEE. The CDR3 extends over 15 amino acids. V lost 0 bases and J lost 5, with 14 bases in between. The CDR3 sequence: CASSVGGVTGETQYF. Here the CDR3 DNA reads TGTGCCAGCAGCGTAGGCGGCGTCACTGGCGAGACCCAGTACTTC.

The V call is TRBV28, the J call TRBJ2-3; D unresolved. V lost 6 bases to trimming and J lost 0 bases, with 10 bases between them. Looked up from germline, CDR1 is MDHEN and CDR2 is SYDVKM. CDR3 length equals 14 residues. CDR3 coding DNA: TGTGCCAGCAGCCCCCGACTGAGCACAGATACGCAGTATTTT. As protein: CASSPRLSTDTQYF.

V and J are TRBV2 and TRBJ2-2; 8 bases match TRBD2. V lost 7 bases and J lost 5; bases outside the gene matches: 9. The germline V gene has CDR1 SNHLY and CDR2 FYNNEI. CDR3 length equals 15 residues. CDR3: CASKPSGSWTGELFF. The CDR3 nucleotides read TGTGCCAGCAAACCGAGCGGGAGTTGGACCGGGGAGCTGTTTTTT.

This sequence joins TRBV28 and TRBJ1-1; 8 bases match TRBD1. The ends lost 2 bases at V and 1 base at J; junction bases unmatched: 3. Germline loops: CDR1 MDHEN, CDR2 SYDVKM. CDR3 length: 15 amino acids. For the CDR3, the DNA is TGTGCCAGCAGTTTACCGGGACAGGCGAACACTGAAGCTTTCTTT. It yields the protein CASSLPGQANTEAFF.

Written as DNA, the CDR3 is TGCGCCAGCAGCGTGACAGGGGTACGCACTGAAGCTTTCTTT. As protein: CASSVTGVRTEAFF. The V call is TRBV5-1, the J call TRBJ1-1; 8 bases are shared with TRBD1. V dropped 4 bases and J dropped 4; count of bases not matched to a gene: 6. Germline CDR1 SGHRS, CDR2 YFSETQ. The CDR3 has 14 residues.

CDR3 in amino acids: CASRAGGSGNEQFF. DNA of the CDR3: TGTGCCAGTAGGGCGGGGGGGTCCGGCAATGAGCAGTTCTTC. The chain couples TRBV19 to TRBJ2-1; 9 bases agree with TRBD2. CDR3 size: 14 residues. V shed 6 bases and J 6 bases; nucleotides not matched to a gene: 6. The germline V gene has CDR1 LNHDA and CDR2 SQIVND (reference sequence).

This sequence joins TRBV6-5 and TRBJ2-2; TRBD1 aligns across 9 bases. CDR1 and CDR2 (germline): MNHEY, SVGAGI. The CDR3 has 16 amino acids. V dropped 6 bases and J dropped 3; count of bases not matched to a gene: 8. The CDR3 reads CASRYRDRVDTGELFF. CDR3 sequence (DNA): TGTGCCAGCAGATACCGGGACAGGGTGGACACCGGGGAGCTGTTTTTT.